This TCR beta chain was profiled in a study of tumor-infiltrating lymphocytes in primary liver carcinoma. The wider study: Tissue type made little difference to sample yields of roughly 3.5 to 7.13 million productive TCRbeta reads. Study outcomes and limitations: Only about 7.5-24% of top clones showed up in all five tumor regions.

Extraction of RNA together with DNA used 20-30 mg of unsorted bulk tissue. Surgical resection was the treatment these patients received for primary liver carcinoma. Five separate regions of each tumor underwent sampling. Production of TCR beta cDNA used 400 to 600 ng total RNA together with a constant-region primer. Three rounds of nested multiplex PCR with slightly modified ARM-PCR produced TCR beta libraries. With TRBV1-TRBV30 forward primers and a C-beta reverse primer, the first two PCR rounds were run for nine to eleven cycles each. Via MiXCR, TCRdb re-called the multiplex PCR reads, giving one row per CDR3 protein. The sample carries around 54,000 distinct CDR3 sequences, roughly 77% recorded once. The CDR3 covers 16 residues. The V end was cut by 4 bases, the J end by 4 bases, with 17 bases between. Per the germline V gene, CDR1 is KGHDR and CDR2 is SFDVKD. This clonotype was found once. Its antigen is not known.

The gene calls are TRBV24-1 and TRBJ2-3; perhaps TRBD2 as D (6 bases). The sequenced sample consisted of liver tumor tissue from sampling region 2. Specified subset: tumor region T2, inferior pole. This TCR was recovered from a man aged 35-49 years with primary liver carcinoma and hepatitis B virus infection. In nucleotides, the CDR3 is TGTGCCACCAGTGACCCGACCGGGAGAGACGCAGATACGCAGTATTTT. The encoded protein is CATSDPTGRDADTQYF.